This T cell receptor beta chain comes out of a study of cytomegalovirus exposure and HLA in healthy donors. Across the study: Falling in the Caucasian-associated ancestry cluster were less than 85% of 350 to 400 genotyped donors. Whole-study findings and limits: Researchers reported in a later analysis that a missense DCLRE1C variant was tied to TCR beta V- and J-gene trimming.

Both 60 Vbeta primers and 13 Jbeta primers went into the PCR. Authors' data handling: About 9.9 million of the 60 million to 80 million unique TCR beta chains counted in a later analysis were shared. Profiled with immunoSEQ multiplex PCR; TCRdb holds only in-frame clones, not every one. V, J and clone size derive from that table, while D and trimming were established from the DNA sequence. This sample has over 150,000 clones; roughly four fifths occur once, and the top ten carry roughly 2.8%. Worth noting for this clone: Its antigen is not known.

The CDR3 length is 15 residues. V was pared by 0 bases and J by 6 bases, with 8 bases of the junction left unmatched. Germline lookup yields CDR1 MNHEY and CDR2 SVGAGI. The V and J genes are TRBV6-5 and TRBJ2-7; 7 bases match TRBD2. Sequencing was performed on PBMCs. The receptor's source is a woman aged 30 to 39 in good health and CMV-seropositive. CDR3 in DNA: TGTGCCAGCAGTTACTCGACCGGGGGGTATGGCGAGCAGTACTTC. Residues: CASSYSTGGYGEQYF.